This TCR beta chain was captured by sequencing in a study of blood T cell repertoires in COVID-19. For the study at large: Donors in the United States, Italy and Spain gave samples during acute or convalescent COVID-19.

The CDR3 loop spans 15 amino acids. V gave up 5 bases and J gave up 3 bases; unmatched junction bases: 8. The germline CDR1 and CDR2 sequences are MDHEN and SYDVKM. TCRdb's copy holds only in-frame clones and misses some; the assay was immunoSEQ multiplex PCR. The table shows around 450,000 clones, with 87% occurring only once. The clonotype was recovered from a woman under 30 with acute COVID-19. Sequenced sample: PBMCs or T cells enriched from blood (not recorded which). V is TRBV28 and J is TRBJ1-2; 8 positions match TRBD1. The CDR3 protein is CASSPNTGGDYGYTF. For the CDR3, the DNA is TGTGCCAGCAGTCCCAATACAGGGGGGGACTATGGCTACACCTTC.